The present T cell receptor beta chain was sequenced within a study of brain metastases from non-small cell lung cancer. Clones were read by immunoSEQ multiplex PCR, and TCRdb kept only the in-frame ones, dropping some. This table holds about 3,400 clones, around 95% found once. Trimming left V 0 bases short and J 4 bases short, with 11 bases between. This CDR3 spans 15 amino acids. Germline lookup yields CDR1 SGHRS and CDR2 YFSETQ. This clonotype was obtained from a donor aged 40 or over with non-small cell lung cancer. V gene TRBV5-1 combines with J gene TRBJ1-5; D is perhaps TRBD1 (6 bases). The sample consisted of tumor-adjacent normal tissue. CDR3 bases: TGCGCCAGCAGCTTGGATATAGGGGGAAATCAGCCCCAGCATTTT. This gives the protein CASSLDIGGNQPQHF.